This TCR beta chain was captured in a study of cytomegalovirus exposure and HLA in healthy donors. Losses at the gene ends were 3 bases for V and 4 bases for J; bases not matched to a gene: 4. From germline, CDR1 is KGHSH and CDR2 LQKENI. The CDR3 consists of 14 residues. Findings of the study overall: Overall, around 150 TCR beta chains were annotated as cytomegalovirus-associated. What TCR beta sequences reportedly achieved was accurate prediction of HLA-A and HLA-B alleles in most subjects. DRB1 showed the most TCR associations and HLA-C the fewest in a later analysis, as rates varied by HLA locus.

Of note for this clone: Its antigen is not known.

There were likely unrecorded immune exposures, though donors were nominally healthy when sampled. In the PCR, 60 Vbeta and 13 Jbeta primers were used. Assay: immunoSEQ multiplex PCR; the TCRdb copy retains only in-frame clones and omits some. The data hold 210,000 or so clones, with over 75% observed a single time. The chain has TRBV18 and TRBJ1-1, with 8 bases identical to TRBD1. Sequences were obtained from PBMCs. The sequence was collected from a boy aged 5-17 years in good health and CMV-seronegative. DNA of the CDR3: TGTGCCAGCTCACCCAGGGGGCTGGGCACTGAAGCTTTCTTT. Translation gives CASSPRGLGTEAFF.